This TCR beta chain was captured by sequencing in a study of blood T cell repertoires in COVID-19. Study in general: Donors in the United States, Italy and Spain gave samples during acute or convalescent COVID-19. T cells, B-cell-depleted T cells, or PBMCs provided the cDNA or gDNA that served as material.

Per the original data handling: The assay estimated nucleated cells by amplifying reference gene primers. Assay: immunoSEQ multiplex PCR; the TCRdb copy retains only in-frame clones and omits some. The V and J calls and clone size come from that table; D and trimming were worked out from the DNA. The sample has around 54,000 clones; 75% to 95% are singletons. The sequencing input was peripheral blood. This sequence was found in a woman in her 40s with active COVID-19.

The CDR3 reads CASSYRSGTGGNEQFF. Written as DNA, the CDR3 is TGTGCCAGCAGTTACCGATCCGGGACAGGGGGCAATGAGCAGTTCTTC. The genes are TRBV6-5 and TRBJ2-1, with 11 positions matching TRBD1. The CDR3 runs 16 residues. Trimming took 2 bases from V and 6 from J; bases not matched to a gene: 6. Per germline, CDR1 MNHEY and CDR2 SVGAGI.